This is a list of T cell receptor beta chains from one sample in a study of T cell repertoires in cytomegalovirus infection. Each CDR3 protein is one row after TCRdb ran MiXCR on the reads. The table lists fewer than 650,000 distinct CDR3 sequences, approximately 40% of them singletons. These receptors' antigens are unknown. This specimen consisted of cultured PBMCs, obtained from culture after CMV antigen stimulation. Receptor source: a human donor in good health (CMV status not recorded). Some clones in this sample may be carry-over from other donors' samples. Both conserved end residues are part of each CDR3. The D gene is left open where the match is weak. Size tells how often a clone was seen (once, few, many) or the class of an expanded clone, and some rows leave it out.

abundance,v_gene,d_gene,j_gene,CDR3aa,CDR3nt
NA,TRBV12-3/TRBV12-4,NA,TRBJ1-2,CASSTGALGGYTF,TGTGCCAGCAGTACCGGGGCCCTGGGCGGCTACACCTTC
few,TRBV5-1,TRBD1,TRBJ2-7,CASSLSLTGAYEQYF,TGCGCCAGCAGCCTTTCACTGACAGGGGCCTACGAGCAGTACTTC
NA,TRBV7-2,NA,TRBJ2-3,CASSTFSGTDTQYF,TGTGCCAGCAGTACCTTTAGCGGCACAGATACGCAGTATTTT
NA,TRBV7-2,NA,TRBJ2-1,CASSLGSGNSYNEQFF,TGTGCCAGCAGCTTAGGATCGGGTAACTCCTACAATGAGCAGTTCTTC
NA,TRBV27,NA,TRBJ2-6,CASSLMVSGANVLTF,TGTGCCAGCAGTTTAATGGTTTCTGGGGCCAACGTCCTGACTTTC
NA,TRBV4-1,NA,TRBJ2-7,CASSTPGRTLVNEQYF,TGCGCCAGCAGCACGCCGGGACGGACTTTGGTTAACGAGCAGTACTTC
NA,TRBV2,TRBD1,TRBJ2-5,CARQGEGQETQYF,TGTGCCAGACAGGGGGAAGGCCAAGAGACCCAGTACTTC
NA,TRBV7-9,NA,TRBJ1-2,CASSLSAREGYTF,TGTGCCAGCAGCTTATCTGCCAGGGAAGGCTACACCTTC
NA,TRBV19,NA,TRBJ1-2,CGSSTQGNYGYTF,TGTGGCAGTAGTACACAGGGCAACTATGGCTACACCTTC
NA,TRBV6-1,NA,TRBJ2-7,CASSEYPGNPYEQYF,TGTGCCAGCAGTGAATATCCAGGGAATCCCTACGAGCAGTACTTC
NA,TRBV6-1,TRBD1,TRBJ1-2,CASSAGGGYTF,TGTGCCAGCAGTGCAGGGGGCGGCTACACCTTC
NA,TRBV7-2,NA,TRBJ1-1,CASSRQGREAFF,TGTGCCAGCAGCCGACAAGGAAGGGAAGCTTTCTTT
few,TRBV6-5,NA,TRBJ1-1,CASSYLFGQSLPFF,TGTGCCAGCAGTTACCTCTTCGGACAGTCTTTGCCTTTCTTT
NA,TRBV28,NA,TRBJ1-2,CASSLGDFGYTF,TGTGCCAGCAGCCTCGGTGATTTTGGCTACACCTTC
NA,TRBV28,TRBD1,TRBJ2-6,CASCVPGTGISGANVLTF,TGTGCCAGCTGCGTTCCCGGGACAGGGATCTCTGGGGCCAACGTCCTGACTTTC
NA,TRBV6-2/TRBV6-3,NA,TRBJ1-2,CASSPEQWTISDYGYTF,TGTGCCAGCAGTCCCGAGCAATGGACAATTTCAGACTATGGCTACACCTTC
NA,TRBV12-3/TRBV12-4,TRBD2,TRBJ2-5,CASSLWEGPRETQYF,TGTGCCAGCAGTTTATGGGAGGGCCCTCGGGAGACCCAGTACTTC
few,TRBV7-3,NA,TRBJ1-6,CASSPFGSYNSPLHF,TGTGCCAGCAGCCCCTTTGGGTCCTATAATTCACCCCTCCACTTT
many,TRBV7-2,NA,TRBJ2-1,CASSPRGGRSWSTPDYNEQFF,TGTGCCAGCAGCCCCCGTGGGGGTCGCTCGTGGAGCACCCCTGACTACAATGAGCAGTTCTTC
few,TRBV7-2,TRBD1,TRBJ2-5,CASSLNRQGRTQYF,TGTGCCAGCAGCTTGAACAGACAGGGGCGGACCCAGTACTTC
NA,TRBV10-3,TRBD1,TRBJ1-6,CAIRRDSNSPLHF,TGTGCCATCAGAAGGGACAGCAATTCACCCCTCCACTTT
NA,TRBV29-1,NA,TRBJ1-1,CSVDLIQGAEAFF,TGCAGCGTTGACCTTATACAGGGAGCTGAAGCTTTCTTT
many,TRBV7-2,NA,TRBJ1-5,CASSLREGNQPQHF,TGTGCCAGCAGCCTCAGGGAGGGGAATCAGCCCCAGCATTTT
NA,TRBV4-1,NA,TRBJ1-2,CASGAGAEGYTF,TGCGCCAGCGGGGCAGGGGCTGAAGGCTACACCTTC
NA,TRBV7-6,NA,TRBJ2-5,CASSLGGTRQETQYF,TGTGCCAGCAGCTTAGGAGGGACGCGGCAAGAGACCCAGTACTTC
NA,TRBV5-4,NA,TRBJ2-3,CASSSSQTASTDTQYF,TGTGCCAGCAGCTCCTCCCAGACAGCCTCCACAGATACGCAGTATTTT
NA,TRBV12-5,NA,TRBJ2-1,CASGSGLAPNEQFF,TGTGCTAGTGGTTCCGGTTTGGCCCCTAATGAGCAGTTCTTC
few,TRBV4-2,NA,TRBJ1-6,CASSQEVLGGNSPLHF,TGTGCCAGCAGCCAAGAGGTTCTGGGGGGAAATTCACCCCTCCACTTT
NA,TRBV10-3,NA,TRBJ1-1,CAISGRLNTEAFF,TGTGCCATCAGTGGCAGGTTGAACACTGAAGCTTTCTTT
few,TRBV5-1,NA,TRBJ1-2,CASSLVAGTGGYTF,TGCGCCAGCAGCTTGGTGGCAGGGACGGGCGGCTACACCTTC
NA,TRBV11-2,NA,TRBJ2-2,CASSLMGRTGELFF,TGTGCCAGCAGCTTAATGGGGAGGACCGGGGAGCTGTTTTTT
few,TRBV11-2,NA,TRBJ2-7,CASSFPGSYEQYF,TGTGCCAGCAGCTTCCCGGGCTCCTACGAGCAGTACTTC
NA,TRBV6-1,NA,TRBJ2-7,CASSEPGQPFEQYF,TGTGCCAGCAGTGAGCCGGGACAACCTTTCGAGCAGTACTTC
NA,TRBV7-2,TRBD2,TRBJ2-7,CASSPGVAGIYEQYF,TGTGCCAGCAGCCCCGGGGTAGCGGGGATCTACGAGCAGTACTTC
NA,TRBV7-8,NA,TRBJ1-5,CASSPGSGYGYRQPQHF,TGTGCCAGCAGCCCCGGAAGTGGTTATGGGTATCGGCAGCCCCAGCATTTT
NA,TRBV4-2,TRBD1,TRBJ2-7,CASSPTGTGASEQYF,TGTGCCAGCAGCCCAACCGGGACAGGGGCGAGCGAGCAGTACTTC
NA,TRBV28,NA,TRBJ1-3,CASRLTRGDTIYF,TGTGCCAGCAGATTGACCCGAGGGGACACCATATATTTT
NA,TRBV7-2,NA,TRBJ2-7,CASSLVPHEQYF,TGTGCCAGCAGCTTAGTTCCCCACGAGCAGTACTTC
NA,TRBV6-2/TRBV6-3,NA,TRBJ2-2,CASSEWETGELFF,TGTGCCAGCAGTGAATGGGAGACCGGGGAGCTGTTTTTT
NA,TRBV6-1,TRBD2,TRBJ2-7,CASSPRTSGRYEQYF,TGTGCCAGCAGTCCTCGGACTAGCGGGAGATACGAGCAGTACTTC
many,TRBV7-9,TRBD1,TRBJ1-1,CASSWTGLTEAFF,TGTGCCAGCAGCTGGACAGGGCTTACTGAAGCTTTCTTT